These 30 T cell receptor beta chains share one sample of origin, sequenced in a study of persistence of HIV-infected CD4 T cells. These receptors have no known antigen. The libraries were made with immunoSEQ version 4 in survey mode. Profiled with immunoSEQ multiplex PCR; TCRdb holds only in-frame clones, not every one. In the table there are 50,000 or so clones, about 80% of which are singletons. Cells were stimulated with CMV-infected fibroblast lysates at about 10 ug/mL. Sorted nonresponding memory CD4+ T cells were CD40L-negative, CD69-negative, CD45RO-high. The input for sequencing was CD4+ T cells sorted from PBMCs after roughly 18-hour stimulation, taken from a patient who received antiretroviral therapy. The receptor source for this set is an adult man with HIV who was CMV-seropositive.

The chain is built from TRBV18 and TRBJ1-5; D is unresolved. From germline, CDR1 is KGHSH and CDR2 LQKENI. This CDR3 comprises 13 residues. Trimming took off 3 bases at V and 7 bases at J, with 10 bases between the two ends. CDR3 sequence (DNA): TGTGCCAGCTCACCGGACCCTCAACAGCCCCAGCATTTT. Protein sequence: CASSPDPQQPQHF.

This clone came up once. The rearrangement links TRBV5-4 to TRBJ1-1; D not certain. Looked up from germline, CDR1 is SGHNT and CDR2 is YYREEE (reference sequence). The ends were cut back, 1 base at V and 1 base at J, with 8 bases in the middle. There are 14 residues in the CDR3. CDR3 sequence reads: CASSLTVANTEAFF. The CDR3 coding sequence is TGTGCCAGCAGCTTGACAGTGGCGAACACTGAAGCTTTCTTT.

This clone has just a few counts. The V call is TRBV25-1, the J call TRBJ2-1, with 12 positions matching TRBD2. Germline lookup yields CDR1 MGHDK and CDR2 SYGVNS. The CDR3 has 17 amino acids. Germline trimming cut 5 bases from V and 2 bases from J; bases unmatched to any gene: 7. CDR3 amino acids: CASSPRLAGATYNEQFF. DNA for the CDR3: TGTGCCAGCAGTCCGCGACTAGCGGGAGCCACCTACAATGAGCAGTTCTTC.

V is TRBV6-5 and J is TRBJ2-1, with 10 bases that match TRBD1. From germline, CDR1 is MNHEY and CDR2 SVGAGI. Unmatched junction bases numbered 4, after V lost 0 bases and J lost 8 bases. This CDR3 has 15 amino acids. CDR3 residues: CASSYSRQGAYEQFF. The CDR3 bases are TGTGCCAGCAGTTACTCGAGACAGGGGGCCTATGAGCAGTTCTTC.

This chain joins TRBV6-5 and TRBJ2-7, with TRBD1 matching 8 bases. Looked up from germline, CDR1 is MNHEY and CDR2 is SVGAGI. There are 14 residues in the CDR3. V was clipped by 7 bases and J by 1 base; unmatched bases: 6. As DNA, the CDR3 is TGTGCCAGCATGTGGACAGGGAAATCCTACGAGCAGTACTTC. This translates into CASMWTGKSYEQYF.

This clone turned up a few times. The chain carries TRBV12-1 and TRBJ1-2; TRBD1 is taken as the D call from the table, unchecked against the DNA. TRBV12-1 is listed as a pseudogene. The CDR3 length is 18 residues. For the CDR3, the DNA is TGTGCCAGCAGCTTACTTACGGGACAGATAACGTCTAACTATGGCTACACCTTC. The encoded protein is CASSLLTGQITSNYGYTF.

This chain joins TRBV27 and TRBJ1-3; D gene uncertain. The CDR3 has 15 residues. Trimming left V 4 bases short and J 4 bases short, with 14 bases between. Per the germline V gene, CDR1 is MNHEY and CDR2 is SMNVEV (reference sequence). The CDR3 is CASSSYSGSGNTIYF. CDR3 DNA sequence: TGTGCCAGCAGTTCCTACTCGGGATCCGGAAACACCATATATTTT.

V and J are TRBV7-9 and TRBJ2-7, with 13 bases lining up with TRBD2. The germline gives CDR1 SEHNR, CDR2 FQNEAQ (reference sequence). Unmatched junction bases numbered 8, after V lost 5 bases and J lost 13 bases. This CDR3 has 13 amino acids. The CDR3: CASSRGLAGAFYF. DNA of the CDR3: TGTGCCAGCAGCCGTGGACTAGCGGGAGCATTCTACTTC.

CDR3 DNA: TGTGCCAGCAGTTCTTGGGGGGAGACCCAGTACTTC. This gives the protein CASSSWGETQYF. The V and J genes are TRBV6-5 and TRBJ2-5, with D tentatively TRBD1 or TRBD2 (5 bases each). CDR3 length: 12 residues. The germline CDR1 and CDR2 sequences are MNHEY and SVGAGI. V was trimmed by 4 bases and J by 5 bases, leaving 8 bases between them.

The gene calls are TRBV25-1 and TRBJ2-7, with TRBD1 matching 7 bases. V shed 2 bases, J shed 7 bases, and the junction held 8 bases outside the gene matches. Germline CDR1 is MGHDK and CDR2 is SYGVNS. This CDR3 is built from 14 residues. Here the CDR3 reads CASSEDRVGGEQYF. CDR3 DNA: TGTGCCAGCAGTGAAGACAGGGTCGGCGGTGAGCAGTACTTC.

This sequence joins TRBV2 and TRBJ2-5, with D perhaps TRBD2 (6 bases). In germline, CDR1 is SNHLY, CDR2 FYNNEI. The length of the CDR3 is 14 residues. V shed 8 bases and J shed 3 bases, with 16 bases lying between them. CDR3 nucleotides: TGTGCCAGCCCGCAGTGGGAGCGGGAAGAGACCCAGTACTTC. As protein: CASPQWEREETQYF.

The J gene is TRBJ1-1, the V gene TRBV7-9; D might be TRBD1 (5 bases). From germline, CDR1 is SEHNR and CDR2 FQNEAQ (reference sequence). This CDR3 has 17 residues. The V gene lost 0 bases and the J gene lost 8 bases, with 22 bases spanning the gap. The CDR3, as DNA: TGTGCCAGCAGCTTAGCAGGTGGGTGGACATTGGCTACCGAAGCTTTCTTT. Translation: CASSLAGGWTLATEAFF. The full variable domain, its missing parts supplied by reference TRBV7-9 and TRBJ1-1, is DTGVSQNPRHKITKRGQNVTFRCDPISEHNRLYWYRQTLGQGPEFLTYFQNEAQLEKSRLLSDRFSAERPKGSFSTLEIQRTEQGDSAMYLCASSLAGGWTLATEAFFGQGTRLTVV.

The CDR3 DNA follows: TGTGCCAGCAGCGGATCAGGCGGGTTTTCCTACAATGAGCAGTTCTTC. It is translated as CASSGSGGFSYNEQFF. This chain links TRBV11-1 with TRBJ2-1; D possibly corresponds to TRBD2 (5 bases). V was clipped by 5 bases and J by 1 base, with 15 bases between them. The CDR3 totals 16 residues. Germline V gene data show CDR1 as SGHAT and CDR2 as FQDESV (reference sequence).

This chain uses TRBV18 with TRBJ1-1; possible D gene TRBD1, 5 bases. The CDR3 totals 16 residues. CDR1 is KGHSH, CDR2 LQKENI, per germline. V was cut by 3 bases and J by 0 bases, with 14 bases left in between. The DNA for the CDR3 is TGTGCCAGCTCACCGTTTAAGGGGCAGCTGAACACTGAAGCTTTCTTT. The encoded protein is CASSPFKGQLNTEAFF.

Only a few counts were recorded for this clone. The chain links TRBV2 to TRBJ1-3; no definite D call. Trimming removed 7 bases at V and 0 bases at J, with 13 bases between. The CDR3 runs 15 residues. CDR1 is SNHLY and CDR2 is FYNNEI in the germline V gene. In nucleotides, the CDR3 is TGTGCCAGCAAGGTGAGGGCTTCCTCTGGAAACACCATATATTTT. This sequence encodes CASKVRASSGNTIYF.

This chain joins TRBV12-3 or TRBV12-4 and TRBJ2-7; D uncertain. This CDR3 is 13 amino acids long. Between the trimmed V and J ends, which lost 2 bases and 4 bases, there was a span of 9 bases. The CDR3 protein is CASSLTPWYEQYF. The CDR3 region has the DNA TGTGCCAGCAGTTTAACCCCTTGGTACGAGCAGTACTTC.

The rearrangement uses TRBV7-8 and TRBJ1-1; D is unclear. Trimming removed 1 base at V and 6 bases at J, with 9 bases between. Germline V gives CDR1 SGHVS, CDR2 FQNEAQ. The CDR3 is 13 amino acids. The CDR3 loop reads CASSLGSGAEAFF. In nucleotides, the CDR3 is TGTGCCAGCAGCTTAGGATCGGGCGCTGAAGCTTTCTTT.

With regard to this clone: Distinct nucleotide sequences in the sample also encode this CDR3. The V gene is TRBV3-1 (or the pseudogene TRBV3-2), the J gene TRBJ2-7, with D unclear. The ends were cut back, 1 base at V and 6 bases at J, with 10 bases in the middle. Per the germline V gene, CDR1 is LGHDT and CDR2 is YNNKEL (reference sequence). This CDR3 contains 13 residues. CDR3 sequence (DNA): TGTGCCAGCAGCCAAGCCCCCCGAGGCGAGCAGTACTTC. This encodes CASSQAPRGEQYF.

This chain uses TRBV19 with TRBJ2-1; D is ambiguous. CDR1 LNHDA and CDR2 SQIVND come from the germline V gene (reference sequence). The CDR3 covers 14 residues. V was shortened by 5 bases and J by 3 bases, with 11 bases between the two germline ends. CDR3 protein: CASSPRSRYNEQFF. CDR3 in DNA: TGTGCCAGTAGTCCGAGAAGTCGCTACAATGAGCAGTTCTTC.

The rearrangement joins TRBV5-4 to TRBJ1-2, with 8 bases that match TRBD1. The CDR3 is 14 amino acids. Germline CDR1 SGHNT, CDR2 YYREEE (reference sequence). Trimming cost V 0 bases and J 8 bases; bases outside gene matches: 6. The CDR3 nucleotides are TGTGCCAGCAGCTTGGCACAGGGGGTTGGAGGCTACACCTTC. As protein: CASSLAQGVGGYTF.

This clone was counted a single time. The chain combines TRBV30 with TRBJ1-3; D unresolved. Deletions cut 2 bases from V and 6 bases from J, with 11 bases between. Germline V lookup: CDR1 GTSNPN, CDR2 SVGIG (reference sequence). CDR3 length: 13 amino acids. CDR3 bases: TGTGCCTGGAGTAACCCGGGGTTAAACACCATATATTTT. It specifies CAWSNPGLNTIYF.

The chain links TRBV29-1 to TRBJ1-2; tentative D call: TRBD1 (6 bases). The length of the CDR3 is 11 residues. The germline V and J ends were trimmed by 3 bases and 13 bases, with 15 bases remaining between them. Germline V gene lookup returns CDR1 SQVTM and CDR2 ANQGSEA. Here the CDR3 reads CSVDSRGGSTF. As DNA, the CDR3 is TGCAGCGTTGATAGTAGGGGGGGAAGCACCTTC.

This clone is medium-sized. Here the CDR3 reads CASSSGQFEAFF. The CDR3 DNA sequence: TGTGCCAGCAGCTCGGGACAGTTTGAAGCTTTCTTT. The chain joins TRBV7-9 to TRBJ1-1; 7 positions agree with TRBD1. The CDR3 is made up of 12 amino acids. Trimming cost V 4 bases and J 7 bases; bases outside gene matches: 3. The germline CDR1 and CDR2 sequences are SEHNR and FQNEAQ (reference sequence).

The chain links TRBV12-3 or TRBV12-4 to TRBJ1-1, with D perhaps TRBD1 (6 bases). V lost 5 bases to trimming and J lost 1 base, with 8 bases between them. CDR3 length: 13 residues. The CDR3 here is CASSAGQNTEAFF. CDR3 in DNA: TGTGCCAGCAGTGCGGGACAGAACACTGAAGCTTTCTTT.

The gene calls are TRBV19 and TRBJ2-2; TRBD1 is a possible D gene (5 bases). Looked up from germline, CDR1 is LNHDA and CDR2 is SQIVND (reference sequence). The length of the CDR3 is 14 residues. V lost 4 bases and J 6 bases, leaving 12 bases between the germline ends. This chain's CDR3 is CASSRQGRPGELFF. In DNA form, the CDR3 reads TGTGCCAGTAGTAGGCAGGGCCGACCCGGGGAGCTGTTTTTT.

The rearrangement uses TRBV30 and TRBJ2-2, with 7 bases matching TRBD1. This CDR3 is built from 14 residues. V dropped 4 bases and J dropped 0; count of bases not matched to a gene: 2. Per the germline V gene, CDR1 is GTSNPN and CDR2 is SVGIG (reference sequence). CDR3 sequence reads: CAWNDRANTGELFF. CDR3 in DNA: TGTGCCTGGAACGACAGGGCGAACACCGGGGAGCTGTTTTTT.

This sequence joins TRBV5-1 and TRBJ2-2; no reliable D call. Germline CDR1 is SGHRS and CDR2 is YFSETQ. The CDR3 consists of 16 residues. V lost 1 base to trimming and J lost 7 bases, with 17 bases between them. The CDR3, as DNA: TGCGCCAGCAGCTTGCGGGTCACGCTGGGCATCGGGGAGCTGTTTTTT. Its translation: CASSLRVTLGIGELFF. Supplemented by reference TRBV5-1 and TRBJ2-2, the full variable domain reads KAGVTQTPRYLIKTRGQQVTLSCSPISGHRSVSWYQQTPGQGLQFLFEYFSETQRNKGNFPGRFSGRQFSNSRSEMNVSTLELGDSALYLCASSLRVTLGIGELFFGEGSRLTVL.

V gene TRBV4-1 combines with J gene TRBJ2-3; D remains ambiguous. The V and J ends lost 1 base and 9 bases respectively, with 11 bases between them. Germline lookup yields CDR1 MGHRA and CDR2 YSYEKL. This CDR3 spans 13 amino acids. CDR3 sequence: CASSQASGWTQYF. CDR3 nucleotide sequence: TGCGCCAGCAGCCAAGCCTCCGGGTGGACGCAGTATTTT.

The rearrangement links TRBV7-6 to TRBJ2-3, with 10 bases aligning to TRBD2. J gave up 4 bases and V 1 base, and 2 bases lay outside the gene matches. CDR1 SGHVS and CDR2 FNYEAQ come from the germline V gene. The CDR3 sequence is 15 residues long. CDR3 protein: CASSLGGLAADTQYF. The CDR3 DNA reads TGTGCCAGCAGCTTAGGAGGACTAGCGGCAGATACGCAGTATTTT.

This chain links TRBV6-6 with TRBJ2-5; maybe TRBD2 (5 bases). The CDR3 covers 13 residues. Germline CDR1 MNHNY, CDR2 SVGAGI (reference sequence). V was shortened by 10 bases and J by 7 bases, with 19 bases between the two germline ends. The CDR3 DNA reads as TGTGCCATCGCGGGCCAGGTTGGCGGGACCCAGTACTTC. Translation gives CAIAGQVGGTQYF.